This TCR beta chain was recorded in a study of blood T cells in healthy people across ages. Study-wide points: Roughly linear declines in TCR beta diversity per million T cells occurred with age.

A remark on this clonotype: Its target is unknown.

Germline-derived CDR1 and CDR2 are LNHDA and SQIVND (reference sequence). The CDR3 sequence is 15 residues long. V was pared by 6 bases and J by 2 bases, with 4 bases of the junction left unmatched. Through a sample-barcoded 5' primer and a J-beta primer mix, a second PCR was run for about 6 to 11 cycles. One entry per CDR3 protein results from TCRdb running MiXCR on the 5' RACE reads. The sample contains hundreds of thousands of distinct CDR3 sequences, roughly 50% of which appear only once. The TCR comes from a man younger than 45 in good health. Sequenced material: blood. This rearrangement joins TRBV19 to TRBJ2-2; 9 positions match TRBD2. The CDR3 protein is CASRELAGNTGELFF. The CDR3 DNA sequence: TGTGCCAGTAGGGAACTAGCGGGTAACACCGGGGAGCTGTTTTTT.